The source of this T cell receptor beta chain is a study of T cells in Graves' hyperthyroidism and ophthalmopathy. The TCR beta CDR3 regions underwent amplification using RNA transcripts as the source. The primer set for the first-round RT-PCR of the TCR CDR3 was HTBI. TCRdb re-derived calls from the multiplex PCR reads in MiXCR, one entry per CDR3 protein. The table records roughly 500,000 distinct CDR3 sequences, about 16% of them present only once. This clonotype has ten or more counts. No antigen is known for it. General study findings and limits: Through a model of 13 V-J features, ophthalmopathy was separated from stable hyperthyroidism.

The CDR3 length is 14 residues. V was cut by 5 bases and J by 4 bases, with 12 bases left in between. Germline CDR1 is MDHEN and CDR2 is SYDVKM. The rearrangement joins TRBV28 to TRBJ1-5, with D tentatively TRBD1 (5 bases). Sequencing input: blood. The clonotype originates from a woman aged 30 to 39 with Graves' ophthalmopathy. The CDR3 reads CASSKTAYNQPQHF. The CDR3 nucleotides read TGTGCCAGCAGTAAGACAGCTTATAATCAGCCCCAGCATTTT.